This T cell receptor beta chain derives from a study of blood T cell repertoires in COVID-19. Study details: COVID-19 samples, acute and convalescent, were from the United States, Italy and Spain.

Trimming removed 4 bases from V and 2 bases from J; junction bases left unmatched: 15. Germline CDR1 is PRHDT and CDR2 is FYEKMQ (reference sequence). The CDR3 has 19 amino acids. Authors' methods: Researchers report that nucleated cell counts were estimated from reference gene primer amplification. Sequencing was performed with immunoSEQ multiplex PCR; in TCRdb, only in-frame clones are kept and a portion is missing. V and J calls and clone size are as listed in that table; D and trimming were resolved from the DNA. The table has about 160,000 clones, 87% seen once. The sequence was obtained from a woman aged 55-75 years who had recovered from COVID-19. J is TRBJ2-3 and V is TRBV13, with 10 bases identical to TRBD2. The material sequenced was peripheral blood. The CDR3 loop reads CASSSGLRAGGPYTDTQYF. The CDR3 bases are TGTGCCAGCAGCTCCGGTCTCCGAGCGGGGGGGCCGTACACAGATACGCAGTATTTT.